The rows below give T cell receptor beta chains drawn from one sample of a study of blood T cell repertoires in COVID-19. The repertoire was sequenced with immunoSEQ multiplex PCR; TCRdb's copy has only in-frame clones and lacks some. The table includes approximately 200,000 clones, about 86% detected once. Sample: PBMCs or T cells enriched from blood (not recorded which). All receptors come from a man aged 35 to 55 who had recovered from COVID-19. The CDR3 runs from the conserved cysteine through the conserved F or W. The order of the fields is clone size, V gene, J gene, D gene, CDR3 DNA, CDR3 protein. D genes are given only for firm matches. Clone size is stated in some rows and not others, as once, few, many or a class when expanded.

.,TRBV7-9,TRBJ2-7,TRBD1,TGTGCCAGCAGCTTAGTTGGACAGGGAAAGTACGAGCAGTACTTC,CASSLVGQGKYEQYF
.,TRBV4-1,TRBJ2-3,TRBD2,TGCGCCAGCAGCCCCGTTAAAGCGGGGGGTCGCACAGATACGCAGTATTTT,CASSPVKAGGRTDTQYF
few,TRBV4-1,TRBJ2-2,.,TGCGCCAGCAGCCAAGTCAACAGGCGGGACCTGAACACCGGGGAGCTGTTTTTT,CASSQVNRRDLNTGELFF
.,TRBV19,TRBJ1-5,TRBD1,TGTGCCAGTAGTATCGAGGGGGCCTTAAGCAATCAGCCCCAGCATTTT,CASSIEGALSNQPQHF
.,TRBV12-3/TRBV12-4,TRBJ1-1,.,TGTGCCAGCAGCTCCACTTATTATTCTGAAGCTTTCTTT,CASSSTYYSEAFF
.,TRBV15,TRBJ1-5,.,TGTGCCACCAGCACAGGACAGAATAGCAATCAGCCCCAGCATTTT,CATSTGQNSNQPQHF
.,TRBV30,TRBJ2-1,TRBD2,TGTGCCTGGAGTCCGACTAGCGGGGGGGCTTTTTCTAATGAGCAGTTCTTC,CAWSPTSGGAFSNEQFF
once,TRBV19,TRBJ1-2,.,TGTGCCAGTTACAGGAACTATGGCTACACCTTC,CASYRNYGYTF
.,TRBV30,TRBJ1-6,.,TGTGCCTGGAGTGTACACCCTTCAAATTCACCCCTCCACTTT,CAWSVHPSNSPLHF
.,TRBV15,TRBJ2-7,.,TGTGCCACTGGGCTAGGGGCCCTCGACGAGCAGTACTTC,CATGLGALDEQYF
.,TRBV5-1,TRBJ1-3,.,TGCGCCAGCAGCTTGGCGGGAACCCTCTCTGGAAACACCATATATTTT,CASSLAGTLSGNTIYF
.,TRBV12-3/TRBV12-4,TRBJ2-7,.,TGTGCCAGCAGCTCTAGCCGGGGGGCACAACAGTACTTC,CASSSSRGAQQYF
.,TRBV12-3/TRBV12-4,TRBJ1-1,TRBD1,TGTGCCAGCAATAGACAGGGGAAAGCTTTCTTT,CASNRQGKAFF
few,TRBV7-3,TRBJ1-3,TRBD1,TGTGCCAGCAGAAAGGGACAGGGACGGACTGGAAACACCATATATTTT,CASRKGQGRTGNTIYF
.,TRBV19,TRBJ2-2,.,TGTGCCAGTAGTATAGTACGGACTCGTAGGGTGCTGTTTTTT,CASSIVRTRRVLFF
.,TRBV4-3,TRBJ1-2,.,TGCGCCAGCAGCCAAGACGAGCGGGGTAGCTATGGCTACACCTTC,CASSQDERGSYGYTF
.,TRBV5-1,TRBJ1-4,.,TGCGCCAGCAGCTTAGGCAGAGGCAATCGGGTTAGTGAAAAACTGTTTTTT,CASSLGRGNRVSEKLFF
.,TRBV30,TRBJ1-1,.,TGTGCCTGGAGCCCCTCGGCGGGTAGTACTGAAGCTTTCTTT,CAWSPSAGSTEAFF
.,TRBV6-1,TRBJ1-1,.,TGTGCCAGCAGTGAATATTCGATAGGGGGAACTGAAGCTTTCTTT,CASSEYSIGGTEAFF
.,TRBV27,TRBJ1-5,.,TGTGCCAGCAGTTTGATCGGGGGGGGCGGGAATCAGCCCCAGCATTTT,CASSLIGGGGNQPQHF
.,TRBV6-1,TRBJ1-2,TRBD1,TGTGCCAGCAGTGATTATTATCGACAGGGAGGAGGCTACACCTTC,CASSDYYRQGGGYTF
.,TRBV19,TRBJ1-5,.,TGTGCCAGTAGTAGAGGAAGCAATCAGCCCCAGCATTTT,CASSRGSNQPQHF
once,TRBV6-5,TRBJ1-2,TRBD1,TGTGCCAGCAGTTACAGGGCAGGGGGCGGCTATGGCTACACCTTC,CASSYRAGGGYGYTF
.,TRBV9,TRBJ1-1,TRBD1,TGTGCCAGCAGCGGACCCTCGGACAGGGGGAACACTGAAGCTTTCTTT,CASSGPSDRGNTEAFF
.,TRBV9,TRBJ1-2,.,TGTGCCAGCAGCGTAGGAGTCTATGGCTACACCTTC,CASSVGVYGYTF
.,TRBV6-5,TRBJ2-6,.,TGTGCCAGCTCGGGAGGGGCCAACGTCCTGACTTTC,CASSGGANVLTF
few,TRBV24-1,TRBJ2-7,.,TGTGCCACCAGTGATGGCGGGCAGGCACCCTACGAGCAGTACTTC,CATSDGGQAPYEQYF
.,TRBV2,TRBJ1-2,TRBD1,TGTGCCAGCAGTCTTCCGACAGGGGTGGACTATGGCTACACCTTC,CASSLPTGVDYGYTF
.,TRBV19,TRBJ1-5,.,TGTGCCAGCCACTCAGGCTTTAGCAATCAGCCCCAGCATTTT,CASHSGFSNQPQHF
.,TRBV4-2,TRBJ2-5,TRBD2,TGTGCCAGCAGTCGGACCGGGACTAGCGGCCAAGAGACCCAGTACTTC,CASSRTGTSGQETQYF
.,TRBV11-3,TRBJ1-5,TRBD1,TGTGCCAGCCCTGCGCGAATCGACAGGGATAGCAATCAGCCCCAGCATTTT,CASPARIDRDSNQPQHF
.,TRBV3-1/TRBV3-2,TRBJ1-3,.,TGTGCCAGCAGTCAGGGCCGCTGGGGAAACACCATATATTTT,CASSQGRWGNTIYF
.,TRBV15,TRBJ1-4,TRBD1,TGTGCCACCAGCAGGGGGGGACAGGGGATTGGAAAACTGTTTTTT,CATSRGGQGIGKLFF
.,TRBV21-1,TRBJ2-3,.,TGTGCCAGCAGCTTGAGGAGACCTAAGCGCACAGATACGCAGTATTTT,CASSLRRPKRTDTQYF
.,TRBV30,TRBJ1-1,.,TGTGCCTGGAGGGGTCAGGGGACTGAAGCTTTCTTT,CAWRGQGTEAFF
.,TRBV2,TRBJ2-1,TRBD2,TGTGCCAGCAGGGGCTTTACCGCGGGGGGACGGATTTCTGAGCAGTTCTTC,CASRGFTAGGRISEQFF
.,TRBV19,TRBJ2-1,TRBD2,TGTGCCAGTAGTAGCCTAAAGACTAGCGGGGCCCACAATGAGCAGTTCTTC,CASSSLKTSGAHNEQFF
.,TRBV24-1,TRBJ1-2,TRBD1,TGTGCCACCAGTGATCCAACAGACAGGGGGCCTTACTATGGCTACACCTTC,CATSDPTDRGPYYGYTF
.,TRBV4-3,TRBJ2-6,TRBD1,TGCGCCAGCAGCCGGGACAGGAGGTACCTATTCTCTGGGGCCAACGTCCTGACTTTC,CASSRDRRYLFSGANVLTF
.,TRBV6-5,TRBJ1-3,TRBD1,TGTGCCAGCATCGGACAGGGGCAACGGAACACCATATATTTT,CASIGQGQRNTIYF
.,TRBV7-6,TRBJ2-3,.,TGTGCCAGCAGCCCTCGGGGGGATACGCAGTATTTT,CASSPRGDTQYF
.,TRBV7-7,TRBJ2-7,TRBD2,TGTGCTAGCGGGGACACGGACGCCTACGAGCAGTACTTC,CASGDTDAYEQYF
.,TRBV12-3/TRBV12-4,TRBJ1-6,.,TGTGCCAGCAGGACAGTCGATCCTTCACCCCTCCACTTT,CASRTVDPSPLHF
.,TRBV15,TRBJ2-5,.,TGTGCCACCAGCAGGGATCTGGGGCGGGAGACCCAGTACTTC,CATSRDLGRETQYF
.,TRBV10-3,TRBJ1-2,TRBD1,TGTGCCATCAGTGTAACTGACAGGGGACAAGATGGCTACACCTTC,CAISVTDRGQDGYTF
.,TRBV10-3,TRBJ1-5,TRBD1,TGTGCCACACAGGGGGCAGGGAATCAGCCCCAGCATTTT,CATQGAGNQPQHF
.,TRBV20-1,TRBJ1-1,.,TGCAGTGCTAGTGAGGGACTGAGGGCTGAAGCTTTCTTT,CSASEGLRAEAFF
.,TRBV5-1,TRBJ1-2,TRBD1,TGCGCCAGCAGCTTCTACAACAGGGGACTTAACTATGGCTACACCTTC,CASSFYNRGLNYGYTF
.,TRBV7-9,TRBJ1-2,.,TGTGCCAGCAGCTTCTTGGGGGCTCTCTATGGCTACACCTTC,CASSFLGALYGYTF
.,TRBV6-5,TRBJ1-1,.,TGTGCCAGCAGTTTTGACAGACGAAACACTGAAGCTTTCTTT,CASSFDRRNTEAFF
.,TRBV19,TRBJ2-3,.,TGTGCCAGTAGTGGACTGGCTTGGGGTACGCAGTATTTT,CASSGLAWGTQYF
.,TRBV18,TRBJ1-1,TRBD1,TGTGCCAGCTCCCAAGGACAGGGGGCCGCTGAAGCTTTCTTT,CASSQGQGAAEAFF
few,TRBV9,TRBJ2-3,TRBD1,TGTGCCAGCAGCGATGGGACAGGGGCAATAGGTGCAGATACGCAGTATTTT,CASSDGTGAIGADTQYF
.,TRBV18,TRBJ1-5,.,TGTGCCAGCTCACAAGGAGGTAATCAGCCCCAGCATTTT,CASSQGGNQPQHF
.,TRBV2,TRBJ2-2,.,TGTGCCAGCAGTACCGGGGGGCAGAACACCGGGGAGCTGTTTTTT,CASSTGGQNTGELFF
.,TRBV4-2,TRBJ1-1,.,TGTGCCAGCAGCCAAGAAGGTGAGGGAATCCCCAAGTTTGAAGCTTTCTTT,CASSQEGEGIPKFEAFF
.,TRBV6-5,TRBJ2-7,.,TGTGCCAGCAGTCCAGTCTGGGGAGGCGAGCAGTACTTC,CASSPVWGGEQYF
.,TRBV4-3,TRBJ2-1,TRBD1,TGCGCCAGCAGCCAACCGTTAGGACAGGGTTACAATGAGCAGTTCTTC,CASSQPLGQGYNEQFF
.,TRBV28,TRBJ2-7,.,TGTGCCAGCAGTTTATCGCAGGGTGTAGGGTCCTACGAGCAGTACTTC,CASSLSQGVGSYEQYF
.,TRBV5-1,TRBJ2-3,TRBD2,TGCGCCAGCAGCTTAACCGGGACTAGCGGTAGCACAGATACGCAGTATTTT,CASSLTGTSGSTDTQYF